The T cell receptor (beta chain) under discussion was sequenced for a study of patients and donors after allogeneic stem cell transplantation. MiXCR was run by TCRdb on the RT-PCR reads, yielding one entry per CDR3 protein. The data contain about a million distinct CDR3 sequences, 15% to 20% of them singletons. V shed 5 bases, J shed 1 base, and the junction held 3 bases outside the gene matches. The CDR3 runs to 14 residues. Germline CDR1 reads DFQATT; CDR2 reads SNEGSKA (reference sequence). V is TRBV20-1 and J is TRBJ2-1, with 9 bases that match TRBD2. Sample: blood, either unsorted or a sorted T cell fraction (not recorded which). The clonotype was recovered from a human donor who was either an allogeneic HSCT recipient or a stem cell or donor lymphocyte infusion donor (not recorded which). It is not recorded whose cells these are; they may come from a transplant donor. CDR3 region: CSARTSESYNEQFF. The CDR3, as DNA: TGCAGTGCTCGGACTAGCGAATCCTACAATGAGCAGTTCTTC.